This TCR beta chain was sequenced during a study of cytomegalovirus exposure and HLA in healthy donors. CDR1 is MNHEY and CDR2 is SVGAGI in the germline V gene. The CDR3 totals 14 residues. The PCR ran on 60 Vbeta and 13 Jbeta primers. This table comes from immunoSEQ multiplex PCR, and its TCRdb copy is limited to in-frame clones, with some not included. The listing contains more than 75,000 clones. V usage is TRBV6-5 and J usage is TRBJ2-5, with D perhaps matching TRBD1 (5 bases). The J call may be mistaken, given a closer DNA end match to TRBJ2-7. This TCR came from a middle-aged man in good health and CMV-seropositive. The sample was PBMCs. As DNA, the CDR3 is TGTGCCAGCAGAACCACAGGAAGCTCCTACGAGCAGTACTTC. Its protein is CASRTTGSSYEQYF.